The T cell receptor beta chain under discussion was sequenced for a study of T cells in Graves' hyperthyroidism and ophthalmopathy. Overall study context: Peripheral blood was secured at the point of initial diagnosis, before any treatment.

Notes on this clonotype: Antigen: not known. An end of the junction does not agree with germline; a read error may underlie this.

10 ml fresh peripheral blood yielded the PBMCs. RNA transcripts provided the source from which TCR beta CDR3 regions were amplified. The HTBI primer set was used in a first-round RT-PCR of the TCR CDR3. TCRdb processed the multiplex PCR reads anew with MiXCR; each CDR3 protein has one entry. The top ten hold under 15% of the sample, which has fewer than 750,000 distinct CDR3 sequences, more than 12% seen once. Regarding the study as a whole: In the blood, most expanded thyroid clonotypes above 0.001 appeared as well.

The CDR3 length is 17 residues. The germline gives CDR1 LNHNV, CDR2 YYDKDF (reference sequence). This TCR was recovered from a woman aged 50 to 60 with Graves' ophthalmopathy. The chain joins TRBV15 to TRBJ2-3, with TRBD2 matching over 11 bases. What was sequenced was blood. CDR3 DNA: TGCGCCACCAGCAACCCCCCTAGCGGGAGGTCTTCCGATACGCAGTATTTT. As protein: CATSNPPSGRSSDTQYF.